This T cell receptor (beta chain) was retrieved from a study of blood T cell repertoires in COVID-19. As for the study in general: T cells, B-cell-depleted T cells, or PBMCs provided the cDNA or gDNA that served as material.

With V trimmed by 4 bases and J by 2 bases, 3 bases remained unmatched. The CDR3 totals 14 residues. Germline CDR1 is SNHLY and CDR2 is FYNNEI. Participant-given clinical history determined each cohort assignment. Before being deemed recovered, Cohort 3 donors had two negative PCRs, clearance, or symptom resolution. Study processing details: Reference gene primer amplification in the assay estimated nucleated cell counts. Produced via immunoSEQ multiplex PCR; TCRdb's table is partial and in-frame only. The V and J calls and clone size come from that table; D and trimming were worked out from the DNA. This sample has fewer than 200,000 clones, with about 78% found just once.

The genes are TRBV2 and TRBJ2-7; 9 bases are a match to TRBD2. Sequencing was carried out using PBMCs or T cells enriched from blood (not recorded which). This clonotype was obtained from a woman between 50 and 59 years old who had recovered from COVID-19. This CDR3 reads CASSVTSGPYEQYF. The CDR3 DNA sequence: TGTGCCAGCAGTGTGACTAGCGGACCCTACGAGCAGTACTTC.